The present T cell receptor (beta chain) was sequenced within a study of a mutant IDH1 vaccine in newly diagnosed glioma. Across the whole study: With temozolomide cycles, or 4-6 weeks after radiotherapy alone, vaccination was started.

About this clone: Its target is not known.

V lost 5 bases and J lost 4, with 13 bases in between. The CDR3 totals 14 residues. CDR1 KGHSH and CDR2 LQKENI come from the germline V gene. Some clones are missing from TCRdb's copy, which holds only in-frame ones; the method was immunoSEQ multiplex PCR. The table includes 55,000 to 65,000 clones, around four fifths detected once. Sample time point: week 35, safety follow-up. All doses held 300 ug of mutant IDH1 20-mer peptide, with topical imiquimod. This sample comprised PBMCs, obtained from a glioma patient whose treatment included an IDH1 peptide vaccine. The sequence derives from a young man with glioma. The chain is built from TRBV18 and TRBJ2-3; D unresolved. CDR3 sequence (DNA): TGTGCCAGCTCAAGCCTAGGGAAGGCAGATACGCAGTATTTT. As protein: CASSSLGKADTQYF.